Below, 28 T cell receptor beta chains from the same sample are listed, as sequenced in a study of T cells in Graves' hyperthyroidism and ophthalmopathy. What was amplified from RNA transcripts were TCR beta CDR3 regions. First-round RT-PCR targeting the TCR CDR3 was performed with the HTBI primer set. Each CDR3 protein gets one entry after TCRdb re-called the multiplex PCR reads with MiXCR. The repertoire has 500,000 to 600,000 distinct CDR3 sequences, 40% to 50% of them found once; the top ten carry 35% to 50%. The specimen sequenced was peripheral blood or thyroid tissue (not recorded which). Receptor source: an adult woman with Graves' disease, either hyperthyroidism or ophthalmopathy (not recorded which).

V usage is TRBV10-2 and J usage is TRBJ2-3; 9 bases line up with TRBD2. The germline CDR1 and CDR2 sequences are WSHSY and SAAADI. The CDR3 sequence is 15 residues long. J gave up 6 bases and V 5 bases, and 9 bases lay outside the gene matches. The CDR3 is CASSLAGGRRDTQYF. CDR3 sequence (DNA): TGCGCCAGCAGTCTCGCGGGGGGGAGGAGGGATACGCAGTATTTT.

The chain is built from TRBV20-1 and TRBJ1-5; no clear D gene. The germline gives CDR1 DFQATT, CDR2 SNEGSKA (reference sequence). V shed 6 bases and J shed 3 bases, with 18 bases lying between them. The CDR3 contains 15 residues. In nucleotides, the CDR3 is TGCAGTGCCACGGCTTCGGACCGTTTCAATCAGCCCCAGCATTTT. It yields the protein CSATASDRFNQPQHF.

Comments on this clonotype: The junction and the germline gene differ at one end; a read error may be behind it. Written as DNA, the CDR3 is TGTGCCAGCAGTTACGGGACAGGGAGTAGTGGCTACACCTTC. Its protein product is CASSYGTGSSGYTF. V usage is TRBV10-3 and J usage is TRBJ1-2, with 9 bases identical to TRBD1. Germline lookup yields CDR1 ENHRY and CDR2 SYGVKD. The CDR3 spans 14 residues.

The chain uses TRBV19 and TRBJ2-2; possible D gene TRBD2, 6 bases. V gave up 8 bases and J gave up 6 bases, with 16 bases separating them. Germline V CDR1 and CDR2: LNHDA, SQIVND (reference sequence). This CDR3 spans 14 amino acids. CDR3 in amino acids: CASRRGREPGELFF. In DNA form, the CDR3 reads TGTGCCAGTCGACGCGGGCGGGAACCCGGGGAGCTGTTTTTT.

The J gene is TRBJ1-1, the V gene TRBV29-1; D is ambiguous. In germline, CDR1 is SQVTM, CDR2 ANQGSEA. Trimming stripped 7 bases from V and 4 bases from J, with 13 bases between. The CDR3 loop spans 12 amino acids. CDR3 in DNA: TGCAGCGCCCCGGTTTCTCGCACTGAAGCTTTCTTT. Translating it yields CSAPVSRTEAFF.

CDR3 nucleotide sequence: TGTGCCAGCAGCTTGGAGGGACCCAATTCACCCCTCCACTTT. This encodes CASSLEGPNSPLHF. The chain joins TRBV9 to TRBJ1-6; a weak D match, TRBD1 (5 bases). CDR1 is SGDLS, CDR2 YYNGEE, per germline. V gave up 4 bases and J gave up 7 bases, with 12 bases separating them. The CDR3 has 14 amino acids.

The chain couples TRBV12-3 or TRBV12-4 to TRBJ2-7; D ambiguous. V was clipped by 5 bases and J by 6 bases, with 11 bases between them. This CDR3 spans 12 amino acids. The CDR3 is CASSINLGEQYF. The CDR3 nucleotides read TGTGCCAGCAGTATAAACTTGGGCGAGCAGTACTTC.

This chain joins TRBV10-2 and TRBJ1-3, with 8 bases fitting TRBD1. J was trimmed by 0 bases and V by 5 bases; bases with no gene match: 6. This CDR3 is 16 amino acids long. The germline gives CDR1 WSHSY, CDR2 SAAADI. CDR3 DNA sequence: TGCGCCAGCAGTTTAAACAGGGGGAGCTCTGGAAACACCATATATTTT. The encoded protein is CASSLNRGSSGNTIYF.

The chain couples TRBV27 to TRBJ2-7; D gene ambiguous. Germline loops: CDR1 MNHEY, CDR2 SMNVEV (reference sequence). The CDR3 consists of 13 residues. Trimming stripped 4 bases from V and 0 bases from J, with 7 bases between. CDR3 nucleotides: TGTGCCAGCAGTTCCCTTCTCTCCTACGAGCAGTACTTC. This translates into CASSSLLSYEQYF.

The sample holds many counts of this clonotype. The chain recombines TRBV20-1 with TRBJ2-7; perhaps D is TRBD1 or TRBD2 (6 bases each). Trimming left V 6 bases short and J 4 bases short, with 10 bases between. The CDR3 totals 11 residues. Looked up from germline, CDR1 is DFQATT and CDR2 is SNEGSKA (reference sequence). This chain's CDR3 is CSAPGAYEQYF. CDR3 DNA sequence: TGCAGTGCCCCGGGGGCGTACGAGCAGTACTTC.

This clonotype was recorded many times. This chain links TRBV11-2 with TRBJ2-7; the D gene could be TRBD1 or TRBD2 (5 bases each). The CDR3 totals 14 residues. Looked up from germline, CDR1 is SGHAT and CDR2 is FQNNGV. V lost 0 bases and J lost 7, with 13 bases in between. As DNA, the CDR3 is TGTGCCAGCAGCTTAGATCACGGATGGGGGGAGCAGTACTTC. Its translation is CASSLDHGWGEQYF.

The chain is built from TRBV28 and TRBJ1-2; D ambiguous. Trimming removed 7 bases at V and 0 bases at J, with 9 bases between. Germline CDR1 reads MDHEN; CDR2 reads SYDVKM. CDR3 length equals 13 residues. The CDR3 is CASIGGPNYGYTF. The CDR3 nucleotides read TGTGCCAGCATTGGTGGCCCTAACTATGGCTACACCTTC.

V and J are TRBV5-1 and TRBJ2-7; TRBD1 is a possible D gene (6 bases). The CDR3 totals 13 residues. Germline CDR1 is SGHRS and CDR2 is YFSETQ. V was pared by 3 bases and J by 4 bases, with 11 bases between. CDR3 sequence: CASSSKQGYEQYF. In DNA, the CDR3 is TGCGCCAGCAGCTCAAAACAGGGTTACGAGCAGTACTTC.

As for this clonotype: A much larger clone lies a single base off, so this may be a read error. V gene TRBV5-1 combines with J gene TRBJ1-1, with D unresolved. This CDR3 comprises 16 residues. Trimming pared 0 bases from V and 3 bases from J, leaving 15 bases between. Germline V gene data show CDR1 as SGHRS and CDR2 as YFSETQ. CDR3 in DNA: TGCGCCAGCAGCTTGGCAGCTCACTTTGGGGACACTGAAGCTTTCTTT. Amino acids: CASSLAAHFGDTEAFF.

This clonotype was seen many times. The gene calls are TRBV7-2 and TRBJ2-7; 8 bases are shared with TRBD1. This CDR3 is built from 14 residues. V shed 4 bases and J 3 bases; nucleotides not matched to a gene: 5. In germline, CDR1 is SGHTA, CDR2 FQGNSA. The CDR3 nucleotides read TGTGCCAGCAGCTCTTTGGGGACAGGCTACGAGCAGTACTTC. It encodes CASSSLGTGYEQYF.

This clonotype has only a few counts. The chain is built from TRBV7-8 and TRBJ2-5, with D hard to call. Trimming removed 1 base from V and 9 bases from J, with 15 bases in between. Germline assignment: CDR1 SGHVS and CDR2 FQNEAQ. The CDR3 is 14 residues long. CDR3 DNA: TGTGCCAGCAGCTTAGACAGAAACGTTCAGCCCCAGTACTTC. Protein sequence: CASSLDRNVQPQYF.

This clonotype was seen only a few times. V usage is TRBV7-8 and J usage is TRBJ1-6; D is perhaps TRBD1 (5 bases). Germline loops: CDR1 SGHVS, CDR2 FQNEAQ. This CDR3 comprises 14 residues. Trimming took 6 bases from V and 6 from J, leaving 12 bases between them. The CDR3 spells CASRSGTGNSPLHF. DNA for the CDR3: TGTGCCAGCAGGTCCGGGACCGGTAATTCACCCCTCCACTTT.

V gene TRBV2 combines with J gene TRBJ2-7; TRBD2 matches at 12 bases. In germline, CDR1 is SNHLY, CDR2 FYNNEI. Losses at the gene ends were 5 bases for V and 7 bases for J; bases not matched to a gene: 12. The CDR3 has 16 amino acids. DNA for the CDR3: TGTGCCAGCAGTTTAGCCCGGACTAGCGGGAACCCGGAGCAGTACTTC. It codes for CASSLARTSGNPEQYF.

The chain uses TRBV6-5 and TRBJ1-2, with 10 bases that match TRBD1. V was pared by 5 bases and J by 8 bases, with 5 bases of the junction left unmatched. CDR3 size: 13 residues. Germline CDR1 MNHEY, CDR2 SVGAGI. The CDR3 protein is CASSRDRGGGYTF. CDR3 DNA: TGTGCCAGCAGTAGGGACAGGGGAGGGGGCTACACCTTC.

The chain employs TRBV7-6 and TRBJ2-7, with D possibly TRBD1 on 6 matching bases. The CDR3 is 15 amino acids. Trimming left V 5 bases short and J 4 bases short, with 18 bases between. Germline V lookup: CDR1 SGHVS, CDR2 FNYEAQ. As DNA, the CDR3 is TGTGCCAGCAGCCACACGATCGGGACACCGTACGAGCAGTACTTC. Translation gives CASSHTIGTPYEQYF.

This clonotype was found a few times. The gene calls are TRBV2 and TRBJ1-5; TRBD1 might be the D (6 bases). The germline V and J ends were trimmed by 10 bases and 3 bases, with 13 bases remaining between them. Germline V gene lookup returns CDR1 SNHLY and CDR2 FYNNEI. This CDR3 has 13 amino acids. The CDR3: CATKTGLNQPQHF. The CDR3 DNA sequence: TGTGCCACCAAGACAGGACTCAATCAGCCCCAGCATTTT.

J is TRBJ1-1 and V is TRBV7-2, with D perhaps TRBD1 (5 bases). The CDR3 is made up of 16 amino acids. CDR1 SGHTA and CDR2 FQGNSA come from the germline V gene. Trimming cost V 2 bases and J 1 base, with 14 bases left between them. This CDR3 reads CASSLFQGMGNTEAFF. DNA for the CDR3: TGTGCCAGCAGCTTATTCCAGGGTATGGGGAACACTGAAGCTTTCTTT.

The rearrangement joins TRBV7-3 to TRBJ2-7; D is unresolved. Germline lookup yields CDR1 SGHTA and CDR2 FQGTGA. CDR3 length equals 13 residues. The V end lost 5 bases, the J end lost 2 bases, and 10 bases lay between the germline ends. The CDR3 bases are TGTGCCAGCAGCCTAAGATCCGCCTACGAGCAGTACTTC. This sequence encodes CASSLRSAYEQYF.

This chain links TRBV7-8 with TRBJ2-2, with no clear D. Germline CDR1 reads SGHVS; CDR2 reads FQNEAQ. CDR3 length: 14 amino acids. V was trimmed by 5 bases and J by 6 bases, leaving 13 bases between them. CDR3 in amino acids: CASSPRVGPGELFF. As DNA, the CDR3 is TGTGCCAGCAGCCCCCGGGTTGGACCCGGGGAGCTGTTTTTT.

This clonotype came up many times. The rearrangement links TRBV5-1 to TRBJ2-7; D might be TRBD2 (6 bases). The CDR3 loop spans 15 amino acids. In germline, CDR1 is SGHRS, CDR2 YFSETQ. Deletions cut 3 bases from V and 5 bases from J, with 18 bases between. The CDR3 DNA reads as TGCGCCAGCAGCTGGTACTCAAGGGAGGTGGACGAGCAGTACTTC. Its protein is CASSWYSREVDEQYF.

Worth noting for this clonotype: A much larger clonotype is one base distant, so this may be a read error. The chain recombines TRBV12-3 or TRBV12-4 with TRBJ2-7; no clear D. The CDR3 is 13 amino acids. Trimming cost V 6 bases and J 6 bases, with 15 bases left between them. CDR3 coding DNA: TGTGCCAGCAGACCCGTGGAAGCCGGCGAGCAGTACTTC. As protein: CASRPVEAGEQYF.

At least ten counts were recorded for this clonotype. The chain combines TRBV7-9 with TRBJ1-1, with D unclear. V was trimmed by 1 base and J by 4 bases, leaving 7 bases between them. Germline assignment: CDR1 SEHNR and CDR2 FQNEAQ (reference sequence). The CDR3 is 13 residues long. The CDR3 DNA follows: TGTGCCAGCAGCTTAGGCCCGGCCACTGAAGCTTTCTTT. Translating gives CASSLGPATEAFF.

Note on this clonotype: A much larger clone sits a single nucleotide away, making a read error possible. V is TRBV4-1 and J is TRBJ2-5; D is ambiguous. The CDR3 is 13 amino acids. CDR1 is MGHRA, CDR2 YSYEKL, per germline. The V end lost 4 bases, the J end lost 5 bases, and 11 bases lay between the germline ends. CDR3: CASSRDKWETQYF. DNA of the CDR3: TGCGCCAGCAGCCGAGATAAGTGGGAGACCCAGTACTTC.